One sample yielded the 22 T cell receptor beta chains listed below, sequenced in a study of OX40 agonist ivuxolimab in advanced cancers. Sequencing used immunoSEQ multiplex PCR; TCRdb keeps in-frame clones, though not all of them. The data show about 21,000 clones, 74% seen once. The material was CD4+ or CD8+ T cells sorted from blood, obtained in a trial of the OX40 agonist ivuxolimab. These receptors originate from an adult with an advanced solid tumor such as melanoma, head and neck, liver or kidney cancer.

The chain is built from TRBV19 and TRBJ2-1; TRBD1 matches at 9 bases. The CDR3 spans 12 residues. CDR1 and CDR2 from the germline V gene are LNHDA and SQIVND (reference sequence). The V gene end was trimmed by 6 bases and the J gene end by 7 bases; junction bases not matched to a gene: 1. In DNA form, the CDR3 reads TGTGCCAGTAGCGGACAGGGGAATGAGCAGTTCTTC. Translating gives CASSGQGNEQFF.

This sequence joins TRBV11-2 and TRBJ2-7, with 7 bases matching TRBD1. CDR3 length equals 15 residues. Trimming removed 5 bases from V and 3 bases from J; junction bases left unmatched: 10. CDR1 and CDR2 from the germline V gene are SGHAT and FQNNGV. CDR3 bases: TGTGCCAGCAGCCACCTAACAGGGGACGGCTACGAGCAGTACTTC. This codes for CASSHLTGDGYEQYF. The whole variable domain, filled in from reference TRBV11-2 and TRBJ2-7, reads EAGVAQSPRYKIIEKRQSVAFWCNPISGHATLYWYQQILGQGPKLLIQFQNNGVVDDSQLPKDRFSAERLKGVDSTLKIQPAKLEDSAVYLCASSHLTGDGYEQYFGPGTRLTVT.

The table lists this clone with a few counts. The chain carries TRBV27 and TRBJ2-7; D might be TRBD2 (7 bases). Trimming removed 5 bases at V and 7 bases at J, with 15 bases between. This CDR3 spans 13 amino acids. From germline, CDR1 is MNHEY and CDR2 SMNVEV (reference sequence). The CDR3, as DNA: TGTGCCAGCAGTCGGGGGGCGGGGTCGGAGCAGTACTTC. Residues: CASSRGAGSEQYF.

This sequence joins TRBV6-5 and TRBJ1-1, with 8 bases matching TRBD1. The germline V gene encodes CDR1 MNHEY and CDR2 SVGAGI. V lost 5 bases, J lost 1 base, and 6 bases stayed unmatched. The CDR3 has 15 amino acids. CDR3 loop: CASSPRTGTNTEAFF. The CDR3 DNA follows: TGTGCCAGCAGTCCCCGGACAGGGACGAACACTGAAGCTTTCTTT.

V usage is TRBV5-6 and J usage is TRBJ2-7; D is ambiguous. The CDR3 spans 13 residues. Deletions cut 1 base from V and 2 bases from J, with 7 bases between. The germline gives CDR1 SGHDT, CDR2 YYEEEE. The CDR3 loop is CASSLSLTYEQYF. The CDR3 DNA follows: TGTGCCAGCAGCTTGAGTCTGACCTACGAGCAGTACTTC.

The chain recombines TRBV6-5 with TRBJ1-1, with 7 bases aligning to TRBD1. The V gene end was trimmed by 11 bases and the J gene end by 5 bases; junction bases not matched to a gene: 14. Germline lookup yields CDR1 MNHEY and CDR2 SVGAGI. CDR3 size: 14 residues. CDR3 in DNA: TGTGCCGCAAGCCCAGGGGGAGAAGGGACTGAAGCTTTCTTT. This encodes CAASPGGEGTEAFF.

The chain couples TRBV30 to TRBJ1-5, with TRBD1 matching 10 bases. The CDR3 contains 13 residues. V shed 3 bases, J shed 5 bases, and the junction held 1 base outside the gene matches. CDR1 is GTSNPN and CDR2 is SVGIG in the germline V gene (reference sequence). The DNA of the CDR3 is TGTGCCTGGAGGGGGACAGGGGATCAGCCCCAGCATTTT. This gives the protein CAWRGTGDQPQHF.

The rearrangement uses TRBV7-9 and TRBJ2-3; D is unclear. CDR1 is SEHNR, CDR2 FQNEAQ, per germline (reference sequence). This CDR3 has 14 residues. V dropped 6 bases and J dropped 0 bases, with 10 bases sitting between them. The CDR3 reads CASSLADSTDTQYF. The CDR3 nucleotides read TGTGCCAGCAGTCTCGCGGACAGCACAGATACGCAGTATTTT. The variable domain in full, completed from reference TRBV7-9 and TRBJ2-3, reads DTGVSQNPRHKITKRGQNVTFRCDPISEHNRLYWYRQTLGQGPEFLTYFQNEAQLEKSRLLSDRFSAERPKGSFSTLEIQRTEQGDSAMYLCASSLADSTDTQYFGPGTRLTVL.

This clone was seen only a few times. This chain connects TRBV4-3 to TRBJ1-5, with D perhaps TRBD1 (6 bases). In germline, CDR1 is LGHNA, CDR2 YSLEER. The CDR3 runs 14 residues. The V end was cut by 0 bases, the J end by 9 bases, with 12 bases between. The CDR3 DNA is TGCGCCAGCAGCCAAGATCAGGACAGATGGCCCCAGCATTTT. It encodes CASSQDQDRWPQHF.

The V call is TRBV28, the J call TRBJ2-1, with 9 positions matching TRBD2. CDR1 is MDHEN and CDR2 is SYDVKM in the germline V gene. Trimming at V came to 6 bases and at J to 3 bases, leaving 9 bases not matched to a gene. The CDR3 extends over 16 amino acids. CDR3 nucleotides: TGTGCCAGCAGGGAACTACTAGCGGGTGACTACAATGAGCAGTTCTTC. Its translation is CASRELLAGDYNEQFF.

CDR3 amino acids: CASMSLESSYEQYF. DNA for the CDR3: TGTGCCAGCATGTCGCTCGAGTCCTCCTACGAGCAGTACTTC. The genes are TRBV27 and TRBJ2-7; D uncertain. The V gene lost 7 bases and the J gene lost 0 bases, with 13 bases spanning the gap. There are 14 residues in the CDR3. Germline V gene data show CDR1 as MNHEY and CDR2 as SMNVEV (reference sequence).

As concerns this clone: A read error may produce the germline difference seen at one junction end. The V call is TRBV10-2, the J call TRBJ1-1, with unresolved D. Germline V gene sequence: CDR1 WSHSY, CDR2 SAAADI. The length of the CDR3 is 11 residues. The CDR3 coding sequence is TGCGCCAGCAATGAGGGCACTGAAGCTTTCTTT. The encoded protein is CASNEGTEAFF.

The J gene is TRBJ1-3, the V gene TRBV4-3, with D possibly TRBD1 on 6 matching bases. The CDR3 covers 15 residues. CDR1 is LGHNA, CDR2 YSLEER, per germline. V shed 0 bases and J shed 2 bases, with 8 bases lying between them. CDR3 sequence reads: CASSQEQGPGNTIYF. CDR3 sequence (DNA): TGCGCCAGCAGCCAAGAACAGGGTCCTGGAAACACCATATATTTT.

This chain uses TRBV27 with TRBJ2-1; 7 bases match TRBD1. Trimming at V came to 6 bases and at J to 10 bases, leaving 6 bases not matched to a gene. CDR3 length equals 12 residues. CDR1 and CDR2 from the germline V gene are MNHEY and SMNVEV (reference sequence). The CDR3 DNA reads TGTGCCAGCAGCATAACAGGGGACGAGCAGTTCTTC. This translates into CASSITGDEQFF.

This clone turned up a few times. V usage is TRBV4-1 and J usage is TRBJ1-3; D is unresolved. Germline V CDR1 and CDR2: MGHRA, YSYEKL. The CDR3 runs 12 residues. The V gene lost 1 base and the J gene lost 7 bases, with 5 bases spanning the gap. CDR3 in DNA: TGCGCCAGCAGCCAAGGTCCCAACACCATATATTTT. Translation gives CASSQGPNTIYF.

The V gene is TRBV6-6, the J gene TRBJ2-7; 8 bases match TRBD1. The CDR3 totals 15 residues. The V gene end was trimmed by 5 bases and the J gene end by 3 bases; junction bases not matched to a gene: 9. Germline assignment: CDR1 MNHNY and CDR2 SVGAGI (reference sequence). The CDR3 loop is CASSTGQGRNYEQYF. The CDR3 DNA sequence: TGTGCCAGCAGTACCGGACAGGGCCGGAACTACGAGCAGTACTTC.

The genes are TRBV5-1 and TRBJ1-1, with TRBD1 as a possible D gene (5 bases). V gave up 3 bases and J gave up 1 base, with 7 bases separating them. The CDR3 loop spans 13 amino acids. Per the germline V gene, CDR1 is SGHRS and CDR2 is YFSETQ. The CDR3 here is CASSSRGNTEAFF. CDR3 DNA: TGCGCCAGCAGCTCGAGGGGGAACACTGAAGCTTTCTTT.

This chain uses TRBV28 with TRBJ2-3; D possibly uses TRBD1 or TRBD2 (5 bases each). CDR1 and CDR2 from the germline V gene are MDHEN and SYDVKM. The CDR3 consists of 14 residues. V dropped 6 bases and J dropped 0 bases, with 10 bases sitting between them. CDR3 DNA sequence: TGTGCCAGCAGCCCGGGGCCAAGCACAGATACGCAGTATTTT. Amino acids: CASSPGPSTDTQYF.

The V and J genes are TRBV27 and TRBJ2-7, with unresolved D. This CDR3 contains 13 residues. CDR1 is MNHEY, CDR2 SMNVEV, per germline (reference sequence). V dropped 4 bases and J dropped 3 bases, with 10 bases sitting between them. The CDR3 spells CASSSLDRYEQYF. The DNA of the CDR3 is TGTGCCAGCAGTTCCTTGGACCGCTACGAGCAGTACTTC.

The chain is built from TRBV11-3 and TRBJ2-1; 11 bases fit TRBD1. V gave up 5 bases and J gave up 10 bases; unmatched junction bases: 7. CDR1 is SGHNT, CDR2 YENEEA, per germline. CDR3 length equals 14 residues. The CDR3 nucleotides read TGTGCCAGCAGCAACCCGGACAGGGGGCACGAGCAGTTCTTC. It encodes CASSNPDRGHEQFF.

The chain couples TRBV4-1 to TRBJ1-1, with D uncertain. This CDR3 spans 17 amino acids. Trimming removed 0 bases at V and 1 base at J, with 15 bases between. Germline V CDR1 and CDR2: MGHRA, YSYEKL. The DNA of the CDR3 is TGCGCCAGCAGCCAAGAAAAGGCCCGTCCCTGGAACACTGAAGCTTTCTTT. As protein: CASSQEKARPWNTEAFF.

This clone qualifies as medium-sized. The rearrangement joins TRBV7-6 to TRBJ2-7; D is possibly TRBD1 (6 bases). V was clipped by 0 bases and J by 4 bases, with 13 bases between them. The CDR3 consists of 15 residues. Germline V gives CDR1 SGHVS, CDR2 FNYEAQ. The CDR3 DNA follows: TGTGCCAGCAGCTTAGCCAAAGACAGGTTTTACGAGCAGTACTTC. It codes for CASSLAKDRFYEQYF. The full variable domain, completed using reference TRBV7-6 and TRBJ2-7, is GAGVSQSPRYKVTKRGQDVALRCDPISGHVSLYWYRQALGQGPEFLTYFNYEAQQDKSGLPNDRFSAERPEGSISTLTIQRTEQRDSAMYRCASSLAKDRFYEQYFGPGTRLTVT.